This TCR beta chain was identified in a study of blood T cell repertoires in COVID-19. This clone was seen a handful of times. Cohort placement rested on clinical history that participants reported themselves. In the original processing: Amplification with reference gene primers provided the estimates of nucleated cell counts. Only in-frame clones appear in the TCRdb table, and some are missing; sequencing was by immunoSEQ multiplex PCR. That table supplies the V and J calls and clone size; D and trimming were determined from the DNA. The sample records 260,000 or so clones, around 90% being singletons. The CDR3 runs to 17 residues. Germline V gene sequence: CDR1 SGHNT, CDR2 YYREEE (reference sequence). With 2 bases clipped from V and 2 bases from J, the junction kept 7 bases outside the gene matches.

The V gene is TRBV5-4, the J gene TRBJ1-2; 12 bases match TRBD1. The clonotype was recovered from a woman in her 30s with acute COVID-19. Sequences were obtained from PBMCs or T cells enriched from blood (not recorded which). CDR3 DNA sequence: TGTGCCAGCAGCTTCGGGACAGGGGGCGCGTCCAACTATGGCTACACCTTC. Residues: CASSFGTGGASNYGYTF.